Sequencing of this T cell receptor (beta chain) was carried out in a study of cytomegalovirus exposure and HLA in healthy donors. Trimming stripped 2 bases from V and 2 bases from J, with 12 bases between. Germline CDR1 MGHRA, CDR2 YSYEKL. CDR3 length: 15 residues. This clone occurred once. No antigen is known for it. Study results and limitations: The presence/absence work took it that sequencing depth was about the same across donors. Follow-up analysis later connected one missense variant in DCLRE1C with trimming of TCR beta V- and J-genes.

Researchers ran the PCR with 60 Vbeta and 13 Jbeta primers. Study processing details: Later analysis identified tens of millions of unique TCR beta chains, about 10 million shared. Profiled with immunoSEQ multiplex PCR; TCRdb holds only in-frame clones, not every one. D and trimming come from the DNA, and the V and J calls and clone size come from that table. The table has approximately 100,000 clones, approximately 81% seen once. The sample consisted of PBMCs. The chain joins TRBV4-1 to TRBJ1-1, with D perhaps TRBD1 (6 bases). This sequence was found in a male donor in good health and CMV-seropositive. In DNA form, the CDR3 reads TGCGCCAGCAGCCAACCTGGGACACCTAACACTGAAGCTTTCTTT. It translates to CASSQPGTPNTEAFF.